This T cell receptor (beta chain) originates from a study of cytomegalovirus exposure and HLA in healthy donors. TCRdb's table, derived via immunoSEQ multiplex PCR, lists solely in-frame clones and lacks some. This sample yields about 240,000 clones, of which about 86% are seen a single time; around 1.2% belongs to the top ten. The CDR3 spans 15 residues. Germline CDR1 and CDR2: GTSNPN and SVGIG (reference sequence). With 5 bases clipped from V and 3 bases from J, the junction kept 8 bases outside the gene matches. Comments on this clone: Its cognate antigen is unknown.

Broader study findings: According to a subsequent analysis, TCR clusters from the first cohort were inclined to appear together in the 100 to 150 validation repertoires.

The chain combines TRBV30 with TRBJ2-3, with 10 positions matching TRBD1. Sample: PBMCs. The TCR was taken from a woman aged 25 to 39 in good health and CMV-seropositive. The CDR3 is CAWVPRDRGTDTQYF. The CDR3 bases are TGTGCCTGGGTGCCCCGGGACAGGGGAACAGATACGCAGTATTTT.